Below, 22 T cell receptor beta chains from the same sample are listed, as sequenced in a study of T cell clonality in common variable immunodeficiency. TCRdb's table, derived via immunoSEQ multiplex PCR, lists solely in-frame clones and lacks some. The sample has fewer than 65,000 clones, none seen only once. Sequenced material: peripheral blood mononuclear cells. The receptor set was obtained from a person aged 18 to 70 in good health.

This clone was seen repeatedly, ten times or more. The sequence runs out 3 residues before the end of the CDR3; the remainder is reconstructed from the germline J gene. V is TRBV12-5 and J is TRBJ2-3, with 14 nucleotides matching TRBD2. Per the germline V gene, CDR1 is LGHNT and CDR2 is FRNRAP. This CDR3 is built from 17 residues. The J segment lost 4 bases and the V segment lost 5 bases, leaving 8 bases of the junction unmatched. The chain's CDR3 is CASGPKGLAGAADTQYF. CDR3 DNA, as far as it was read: TGTGCTAGTGGTCCTAAGGGACTAGCGGGAGCCGCAGATACG.

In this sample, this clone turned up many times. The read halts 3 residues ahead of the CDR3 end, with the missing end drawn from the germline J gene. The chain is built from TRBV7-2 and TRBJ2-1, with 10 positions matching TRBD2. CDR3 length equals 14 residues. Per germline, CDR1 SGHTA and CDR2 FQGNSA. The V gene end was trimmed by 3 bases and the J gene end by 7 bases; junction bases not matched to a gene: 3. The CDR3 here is CASSFPSGGNEQFF. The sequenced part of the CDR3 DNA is TGTGCCAGCAGCTTTCCTAGCGGGGGTAATGAG.

This CDR3 reads CASSFGGDTEGQYF. The DNA read from the CDR3 is TGTGCCAGCAGCTTCGGCGGGGATACAGAGGGT. The chain has TRBV7-2 and TRBJ2-4, with D maybe TRBD2 (6 bases). The CDR3 end lies 3 residues beyond the end of the read and is filled in from the germline J gene. Germline V gene lookup returns CDR1 SGHTA and CDR2 FQGNSA. This CDR3 has 14 amino acids.

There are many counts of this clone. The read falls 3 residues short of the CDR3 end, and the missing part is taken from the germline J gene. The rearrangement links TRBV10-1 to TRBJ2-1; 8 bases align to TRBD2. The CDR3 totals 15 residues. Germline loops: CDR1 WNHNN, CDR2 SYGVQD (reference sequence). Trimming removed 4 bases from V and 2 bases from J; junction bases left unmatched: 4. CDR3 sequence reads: CASSGGLETYNEQFF. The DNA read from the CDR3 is TGCGCCAGCAGTGGGGGACTAGAAACCTACAATGAG.

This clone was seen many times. Partial CDR3 DNA: TGTGCCAGCAGTGAAGGGCCAGTGACAGATACG. Translated: CASSEGPVTDT. The entire CDR3 reads CASSEGPVTDTQYF. The V gene is TRBV6-1, the J gene TRBJ2-3; D gene unclear. From the germline J gene comes the end of the CDR3, since the read stops 3 residues before it. Trimming took off 1 base at V and 3 bases at J, with 8 bases between the two ends. The CDR3 is made up of 14 amino acids. Germline V gene sequence: CDR1 MNHNS, CDR2 SASEGT.

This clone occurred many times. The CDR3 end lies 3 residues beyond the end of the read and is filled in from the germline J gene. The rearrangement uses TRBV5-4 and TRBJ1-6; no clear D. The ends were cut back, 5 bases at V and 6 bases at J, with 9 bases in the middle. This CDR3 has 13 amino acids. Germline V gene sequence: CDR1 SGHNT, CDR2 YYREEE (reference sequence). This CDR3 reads CASSQRLNSPLHF. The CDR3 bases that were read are TGTGCCAGCAGTCAAAGGCTTAATTCACCC.

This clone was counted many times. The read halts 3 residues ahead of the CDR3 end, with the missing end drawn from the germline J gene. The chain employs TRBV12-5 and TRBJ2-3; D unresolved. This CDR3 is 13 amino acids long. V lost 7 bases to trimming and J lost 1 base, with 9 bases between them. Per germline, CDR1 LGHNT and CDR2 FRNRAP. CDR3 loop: CASVRDGTDTQYF. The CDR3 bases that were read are TGTGCTAGTGTCAGAGATGGCACAGATACG. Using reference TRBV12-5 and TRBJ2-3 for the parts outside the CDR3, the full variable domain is DARVTQTPRHKVTEMGQEVTMRCQPILGHNTVFWYRQTMMQGLELLAYFRNRAPLDDSGMPKDRFSAEMPDATLATLKIQPSEPRDSAVYFCASVRDGTDTQYFGPGTRLTVL.

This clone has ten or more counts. CDR3 DNA (partial): TGCAGTGCTAGGAACAGAAAGGGTGAAGAGACG. Its translation: CSARNRKGEET. The entire CDR3 reads CSARNRKGEETQYF. V gene TRBV20-1 combines with J gene TRBJ2-3; D remains unclear. The read comes to an end 3 residues before the CDR3 does, leaving the germline J gene to fill in the end. This CDR3 has 14 amino acids. Germline V gene data show CDR1 as DFQATT and CDR2 as SNEGSKA (reference sequence).

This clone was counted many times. The CDR3 region is CASSLSKGHEQFF. CDR3 bases read: TGTGCCAGCAGCTTATCGAAAGGGCATGAG. V gene TRBV7-2 combines with J gene TRBJ2-1, with no clear D. Coverage ceases 3 residues before the CDR3 finishes, and the germline J gene fills in the end. V lost 2 bases and J 8 bases, leaving 10 bases between the germline ends. This CDR3 has 13 amino acids. Per the germline V gene, CDR1 is SGHTA and CDR2 is FQGNSA.

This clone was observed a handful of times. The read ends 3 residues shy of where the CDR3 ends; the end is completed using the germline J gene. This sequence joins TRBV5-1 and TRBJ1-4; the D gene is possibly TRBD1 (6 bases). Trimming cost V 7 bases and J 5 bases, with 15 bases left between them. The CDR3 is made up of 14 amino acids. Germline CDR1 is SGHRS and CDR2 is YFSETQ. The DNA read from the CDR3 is TGCGCCAGCGGACCCCGGGACAAAAATGAAAAA. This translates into CASGPRDKNEK. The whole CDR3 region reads CASGPRDKNEKLFF.

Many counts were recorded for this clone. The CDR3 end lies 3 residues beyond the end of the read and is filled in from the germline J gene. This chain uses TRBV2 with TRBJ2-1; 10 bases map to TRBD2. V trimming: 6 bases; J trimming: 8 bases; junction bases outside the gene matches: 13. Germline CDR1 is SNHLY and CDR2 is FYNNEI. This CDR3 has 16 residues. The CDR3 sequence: CASSDPVAGGVDEQFF. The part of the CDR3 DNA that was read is TGTGCCAGCAGCGATCCTGTAGCGGGAGGAGTGGATGAG.

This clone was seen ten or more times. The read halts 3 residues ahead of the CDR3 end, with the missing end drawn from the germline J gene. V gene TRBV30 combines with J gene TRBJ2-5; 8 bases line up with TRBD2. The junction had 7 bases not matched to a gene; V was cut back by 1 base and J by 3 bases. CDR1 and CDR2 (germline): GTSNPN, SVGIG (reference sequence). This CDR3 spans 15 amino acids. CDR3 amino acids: CAWSGTSGLKETQYF. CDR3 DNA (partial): TGTGCCTGGAGTGGAACTAGCGGCCTCAAAGAGACC.

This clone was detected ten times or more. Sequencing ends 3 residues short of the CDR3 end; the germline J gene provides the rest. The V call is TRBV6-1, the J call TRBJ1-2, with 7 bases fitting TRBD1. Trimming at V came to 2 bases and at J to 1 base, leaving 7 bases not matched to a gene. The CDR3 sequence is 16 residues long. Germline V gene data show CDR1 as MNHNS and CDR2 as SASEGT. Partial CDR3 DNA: TGTGCCAGCAGTGAACTATACAGGGGCGTTAACTATGGC. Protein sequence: CASSELYRGVNYG. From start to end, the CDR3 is CASSELYRGVNYGYTF.

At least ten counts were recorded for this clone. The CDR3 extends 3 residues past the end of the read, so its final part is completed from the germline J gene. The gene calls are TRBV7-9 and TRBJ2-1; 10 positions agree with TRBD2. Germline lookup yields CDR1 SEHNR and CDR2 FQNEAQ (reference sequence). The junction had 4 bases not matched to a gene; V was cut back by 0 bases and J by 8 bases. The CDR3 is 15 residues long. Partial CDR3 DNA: TGTGCCAGCAGCTTAGCGAGCGGGGGGGCCTATGAG. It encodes CASSLASGGAYE. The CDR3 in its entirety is CASSLASGGAYEQFF.

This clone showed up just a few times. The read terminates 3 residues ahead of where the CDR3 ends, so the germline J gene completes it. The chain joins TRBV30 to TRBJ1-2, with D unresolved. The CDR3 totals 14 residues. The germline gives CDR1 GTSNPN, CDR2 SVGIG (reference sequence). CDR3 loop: CAWSLAGGIGEYTF. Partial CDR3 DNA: TGTGCCTGGAGTCTAGCGGGAGGTATTGGCGAA.

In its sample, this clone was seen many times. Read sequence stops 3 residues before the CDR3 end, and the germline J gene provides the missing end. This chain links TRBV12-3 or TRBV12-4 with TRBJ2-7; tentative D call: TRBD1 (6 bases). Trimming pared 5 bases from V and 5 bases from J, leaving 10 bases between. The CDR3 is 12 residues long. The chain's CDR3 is CASSQYRDEQYF. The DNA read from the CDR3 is TGTGCCAGCAGTCAGTACAGGGACGAG.

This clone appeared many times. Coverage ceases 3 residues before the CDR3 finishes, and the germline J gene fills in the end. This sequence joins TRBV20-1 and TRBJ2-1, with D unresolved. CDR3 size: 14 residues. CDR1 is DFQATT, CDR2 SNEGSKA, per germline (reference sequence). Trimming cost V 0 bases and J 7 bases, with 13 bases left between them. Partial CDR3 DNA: TGCAGTGCTAGAGATCATCTAGAAATGAATGAG. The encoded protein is CSARDHLEMNE. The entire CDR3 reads CSARDHLEMNEQFF.

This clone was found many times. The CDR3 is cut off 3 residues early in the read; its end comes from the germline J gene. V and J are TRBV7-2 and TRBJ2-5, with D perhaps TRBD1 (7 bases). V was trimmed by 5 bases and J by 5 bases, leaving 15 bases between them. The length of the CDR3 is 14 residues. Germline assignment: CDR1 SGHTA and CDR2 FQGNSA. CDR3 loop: CASSLRAGGETQYF. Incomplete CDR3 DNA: TGTGCCAGCAGCCTAAGGGCAGGGGGGGAGACC. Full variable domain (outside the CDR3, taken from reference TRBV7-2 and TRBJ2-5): GAGVSQSPSNKVTEKGKDVELRCDPISGHTALYWYRQSLGQGLEFLIYFQGNSAPDKSGLPSDRFSAERTGGSVSTLTIQRTQQEDSAVYLCASSLRAGGETQYFGPGTRLLVL.

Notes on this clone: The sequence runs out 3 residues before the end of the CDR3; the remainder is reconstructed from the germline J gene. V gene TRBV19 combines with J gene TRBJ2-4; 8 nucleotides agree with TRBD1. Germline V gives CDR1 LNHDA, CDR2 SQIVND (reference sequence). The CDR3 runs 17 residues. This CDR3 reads CASSHPQGAIPHYGQYF. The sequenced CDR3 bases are TGTGCCAGTAGTCACCCTCAGGGGGCGATCCCCCACTATGGT.

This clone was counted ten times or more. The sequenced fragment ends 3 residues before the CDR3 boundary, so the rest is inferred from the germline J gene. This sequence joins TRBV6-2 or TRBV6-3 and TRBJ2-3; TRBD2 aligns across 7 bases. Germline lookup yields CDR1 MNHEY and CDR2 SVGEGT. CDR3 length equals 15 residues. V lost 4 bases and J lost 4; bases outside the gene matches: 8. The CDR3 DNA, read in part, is TGTGCCAGCAGTTCCGTCGGGGGAGGGCCAGATACG. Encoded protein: CASSSVGGGPDT. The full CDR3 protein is CASSSVGGGPDTQYF.

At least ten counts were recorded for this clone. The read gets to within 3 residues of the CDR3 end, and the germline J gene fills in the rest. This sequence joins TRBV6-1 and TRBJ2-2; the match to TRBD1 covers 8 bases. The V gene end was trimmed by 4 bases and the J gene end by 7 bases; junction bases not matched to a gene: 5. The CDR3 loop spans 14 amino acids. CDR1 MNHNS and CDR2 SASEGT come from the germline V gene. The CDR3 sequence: CASSGQGAFGELFF. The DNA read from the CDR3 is TGTGCCAGCAGTGGGCAGGGGGCGTTCGGGGAG.

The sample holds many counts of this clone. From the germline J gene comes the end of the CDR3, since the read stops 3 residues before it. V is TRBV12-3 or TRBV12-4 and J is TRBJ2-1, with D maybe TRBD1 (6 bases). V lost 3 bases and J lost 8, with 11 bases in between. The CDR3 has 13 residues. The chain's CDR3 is CASSLTGVDEQFF. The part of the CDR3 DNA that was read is TGTGCCAGCAGTTTGACAGGAGTCGATGAG.